Presented here are 29 T cell receptor beta chains from one specimen sequenced in a study of identical twins. Using its own MiXCR run on the 5' RACE reads, TCRdb lists one record per CDR3 protein. There are 520,000 or so distinct CDR3 sequences in the sample; roughly 21% occur only once, and roughly 0.9% lies in the top ten. These sequences were also reported in another study, on T cells expressing NK-cell markers.

The specimen was CD4+ T cells sorted from blood. The receptors stem from a woman aged 18 to 35 in good health.

The chain has TRBV3-1 and TRBJ1-1, with D hard to call. The CDR3 contains 13 residues. Trimming left V 0 bases short and J 11 bases short, with 13 bases between. Germline V gene lookup returns CDR1 LGHDT and CDR2 YNNKEL (reference sequence). CDR3 sequence (DNA): TGTGCCAGCAGCCAAGATCATTGGACCACCGCTTTCTTT. As protein: CASSQDHWTTAFF.

The table lists this clonotype with many counts. The chain couples TRBV12-3 or TRBV12-4 to TRBJ1-2; a possible D gene is TRBD1 (5 bases). V was cut by 1 base and J by 2 bases, with 5 bases left in between. CDR3 length: 13 amino acids. CDR3 loop: CASSLGGNYGYTF. For the CDR3, the DNA is TGTGCCAGCAGTTTAGGGGGGAACTATGGCTACACCTTC.

The table lists this clonotype with a few counts. This sequence joins TRBV7-9 and TRBJ2-7; no reliable D call. Germline-derived CDR1 and CDR2 are SEHNR and FQNEAQ (reference sequence). V was clipped by 3 bases and J by 3 bases, with 12 bases between them. The CDR3 extends over 14 amino acids. The CDR3 DNA reads as TGTGCCAGCAGCTTCTGGCCCGGTGGCTACGAGCAGTACTTC. Translation gives CASSFWPGGYEQYF.

This clonotype was seen a handful of times. The V call is TRBV20-1, the J call TRBJ2-1, with a weak D call TRBD2 (5 bases). Per the germline V gene, CDR1 is DFQATT and CDR2 is SNEGSKA (reference sequence). V was pared by 0 bases and J by 7 bases, with 19 bases between. The CDR3 totals 16 residues. DNA of the CDR3: TGCAGTGCTAGAGATTGGGGTTTGATAAGCGGTAATGAGCAGTTCTTC. This codes for CSARDWGLISGNEQFF.

This clonotype has just a few counts. The chain couples TRBV20-1 to TRBJ2-3; D remains unclear. CDR1 is DFQATT, CDR2 SNEGSKA, per germline (reference sequence). V was pared by 3 bases and J by 0 bases, with 7 bases between. The CDR3 sequence is 13 residues long. The CDR3 sequence is CSASYHSTDTQYF. CDR3 DNA: TGCAGTGCTAGCTACCATAGCACAGATACGCAGTATTTT.

This clonotype appeared many times. The rearrangement uses TRBV20-1 and TRBJ2-4; D is possibly TRBD2 (6 bases). Germline CDR1 DFQATT, CDR2 SNEGSKA (reference sequence). V shed 0 bases and J shed 2 bases, with 17 bases lying between them. This CDR3 is built from 17 residues. The CDR3: CSARDQAGYITKNIQYF. The CDR3 DNA follows: TGCAGTGCTAGAGATCAGGCGGGATATATAACCAAAAACATTCAGTACTTC.

Many counts were recorded for this clonotype. The rearrangement links TRBV6-1 to TRBJ1-2; 9 bases map to TRBD1. Germline V gives CDR1 MNHNS, CDR2 SASEGT. V was clipped by 6 bases and J by 7 bases; unmatched bases: 9. This CDR3 is built from 14 residues. As DNA, the CDR3 is TGTGCCAGCAGGGCCACCGGGACAGGGAGTGGCTACACCTTC. This sequence encodes CASRATGTGSGYTF.

There are many counts of this clonotype. The V call is TRBV5-1, the J call TRBJ2-7, with D perhaps TRBD2 (6 bases). The ends were cut back, 2 bases at V and 5 bases at J, with 11 bases in the middle. This CDR3 spans 13 amino acids. Germline lookup yields CDR1 SGHRS and CDR2 YFSETQ. CDR3 in DNA: TGCGCCAGCAGCTTACGGGGGAGGAACGAGCAGTACTTC. Translated: CASSLRGRNEQYF.

The chain joins TRBV5-5 to TRBJ1-4; D is perhaps TRBD1 (6 bases). The CDR3 is made up of 15 amino acids. Germline CDR1 and CDR2: SGHKS and YYEKEE (reference sequence). V shed 0 bases and J shed 2 bases, with 8 bases lying between them. This CDR3 reads CASSLDQGTNEKLFF. In nucleotides, the CDR3 is TGTGCCAGCAGCTTGGATCAGGGGACTAATGAAAAACTGTTTTTT.

The rearrangement uses TRBV20-1 and TRBJ2-7, with a tentative D call TRBD1 (5 bases). V dropped 0 bases and J dropped 0 bases, with 12 bases sitting between them. The CDR3 spans 15 residues. The V gene's germline CDR1 is DFQATT and CDR2 SNEGSKA (reference sequence). The CDR3 DNA sequence: TGCAGTGCTAGAGATGCGACAGCCCTCTCCTACGAGCAGTACTTC. As protein: CSARDATALSYEQYF.

The CDR3 sequence: CASSLTSGQDTQYF. The CDR3 region has the DNA TGTGCCAGCAGTCTTACTAGCGGGCAGGATACGCAGTATTTT. The rearrangement links TRBV7-9 to TRBJ2-3, with 9 nucleotides matching TRBD2. The CDR3 is 14 amino acids. Unmatched junction bases numbered 7, after V lost 6 bases and J lost 6 bases. Germline assignment: CDR1 SEHNR and CDR2 FQNEAQ (reference sequence).

The V and J genes are TRBV12-3 or TRBV12-4 and TRBJ2-7; 7 bases map to TRBD2. CDR3 length: 12 amino acids. Germline trimming cut 7 bases from V and 5 bases from J; bases unmatched to any gene: 5. CDR3 sequence reads: CASTRGENEQYF. CDR3 nucleotide sequence: TGTGCCAGCACCCGGGGGGAAAACGAGCAGTACTTC.

This clonotype was counted at least ten times. This chain connects TRBV5-1 to TRBJ1-5, with TRBD1 as a possible D gene (6 bases). With 3 bases removed from V and 5 bases from J, the gap between germline ends came to 12 bases. The CDR3 contains 14 residues. CDR1 is SGHRS and CDR2 is YFSETQ in the germline V gene. Here the CDR3 reads CASSSGQPDQPQHF. Written as DNA, the CDR3 is TGCGCCAGCAGCTCGGGACAACCCGATCAGCCCCAGCATTTT.

This chain connects TRBV20-1 to TRBJ2-7; D is perhaps TRBD1 (6 bases). The CDR3 covers 13 residues. Germline V gene sequence: CDR1 DFQATT, CDR2 SNEGSKA (reference sequence). Between the trimmed V and J ends, which lost 3 bases and 4 bases, there was a span of 13 bases. The CDR3 nucleotides read TGCAGTGCTAGTGCTTCCAGGGGATACGAGCAGTACTTC. This codes for CSASASRGYEQYF.

This clonotype has only a few counts. The rearrangement links TRBV20-1 to TRBJ1-2; possibly TRBD1 for D (5 bases). The CDR3 contains 13 residues. CDR1 is DFQATT, CDR2 SNEGSKA, per germline (reference sequence). The ends were cut back, 3 bases at V and 7 bases at J, with 15 bases in the middle. In DNA form, the CDR3 reads TGCAGTGCTAGCGAGGGGCCGGGACGTGGCTACACCTTC. Encoded protein: CSASEGPGRGYTF.

The chain recombines TRBV2 with TRBJ2-1; TRBD2 aligns across 13 bases. V shed 6 bases, J shed 5 bases, and the junction held 4 bases outside the gene matches. From germline, CDR1 is SNHLY and CDR2 FYNNEI. This CDR3 has 15 residues. CDR3 in amino acids: CASRPGTSGNNEQFF. As DNA, the CDR3 is TGTGCCAGCAGGCCTGGGACTAGCGGGAACAATGAGCAGTTCTTC.

This clonotype was observed a handful of times. This chain uses TRBV11-1 with TRBJ2-1, with 15 bases aligning to TRBD2. The CDR3 has 20 residues. V lost 4 bases and J lost 1; bases outside the gene matches: 11. Germline CDR1 and CDR2: SGHAT and FQDESV (reference sequence). CDR3 protein: CASSSRGLAGGPWSYNEQFF. The CDR3 nucleotides read TGTGCCAGCAGCTCTCGCGGACTAGCGGGAGGGCCCTGGTCCTACAATGAGCAGTTCTTC.

This chain's CDR3 is CASSTSGWGDYGYTF. CDR3 DNA sequence: TGTGCCAGCAGCACATCGGGATGGGGAGACTATGGCTACACCTTC. The rearrangement uses TRBV9 and TRBJ1-2; D ambiguous. CDR3 length: 15 residues. Deletions cut 4 bases from V and 3 bases from J, with 16 bases between. Germline assignment: CDR1 SGDLS and CDR2 YYNGEE.

This clonotype was observed many times. This chain links TRBV5-5 with TRBJ1-1, with unresolved D. The CDR3 contains 13 residues. CDR1 is SGHKS, CDR2 YYEKEE, per germline (reference sequence). Trimming took off 0 bases at V and 1 base at J, with 4 bases between the two ends. CDR3 in amino acids: CASSLATNTEAFF. CDR3 sequence (DNA): TGTGCCAGCAGCTTGGCAACGAACACTGAAGCTTTCTTT.

This sequence joins TRBV4-2 and TRBJ2-5; D is possibly TRBD2 (6 bases). The CDR3 length is 14 residues. Looked up from germline, CDR1 is LGHNA and CDR2 is YNFKEQ. The V end was cut by 3 bases, the J end by 4 bases, with 12 bases between. This chain's CDR3 is CASSHGRGGETQYF. CDR3 nucleotides: TGTGCCAGCAGCCACGGACGGGGAGGAGAGACCCAGTACTTC.

A few counts support this clonotype. The chain carries TRBV20-1 and TRBJ1-1, with 7 bases aligning to TRBD1. The CDR3 contains 13 residues. Per the germline V gene, CDR1 is DFQATT and CDR2 is SNEGSKA (reference sequence). With 7 bases clipped from V and 0 bases from J, the junction kept 5 bases outside the gene matches. The CDR3 coding sequence is TGCAGTGGGAAGAGGGGGCTGAACACTGAAGCTTTCTTT. Its protein product is CSGKRGLNTEAFF.

This clonotype was counted at least ten times. V gene TRBV10-3 combines with J gene TRBJ2-3; 10 nucleotides match TRBD2. Germline V gene sequence: CDR1 ENHRY, CDR2 SYGVKD. With 5 bases clipped from V and 6 bases from J, the junction kept 14 bases outside the gene matches. CDR3 length: 17 amino acids. CDR3 region: CAISPTPGSGGTDTQYF. Written as DNA, the CDR3 is TGTGCCATCAGTCCCACGCCGGGTAGCGGGGGGACCGATACGCAGTATTTT.

This chain connects TRBV27 to TRBJ2-3, with D perhaps TRBD1 (6 bases). CDR1 and CDR2 (germline): MNHEY, SMNVEV (reference sequence). CDR3 length: 14 amino acids. Trimming cost V 3 bases and J 2 bases, with 9 bases left between them. The CDR3 DNA reads as TGTGCCAGCAGTTTGTGGGACAACACAGATACGCAGTATTTT. Translated, it gives CASSLWDNTDTQYF.

This clonotype has just a few counts. The V call is TRBV2, the J call TRBJ2-5; D is possibly TRBD2 (5 bases). Trimming shortened V by 8 bases and J by 2 bases, and 9 bases separated the two germline ends. Germline V CDR1 and CDR2: SNHLY, FYNNEI. The CDR3 loop spans 12 amino acids. Here the CDR3 reads CASGRGQETQYF. The CDR3 DNA is TGTGCCAGCGGTCGGGGACAAGAGACCCAGTACTTC. Drawing the rest from reference TRBV2 and TRBJ2-5, the complete variable domain is EPEVTQTPSHQVTQMGQEVILRCVPISNHLYFYWYRQILGQKVEFLVSFYNNEISEKSEIFDDQFSVERPDGSNFTLKIRSTKLEDSAMYFCASGRGQETQYFGPGTRLLVL.

CDR3 nucleotides: TGTGCCATCAGTGAGAGAGGAGATACGCAGTATTTT. Amino acids: CAISERGDTQYF. This chain uses TRBV10-3 with TRBJ2-3; D uncertain. V lost 2 bases and J lost 5, with 5 bases in between. The CDR3 is 12 amino acids. From germline, CDR1 is ENHRY and CDR2 SYGVKD.

This clonotype has a handful of counts. This sequence joins TRBV28 and TRBJ2-7; D is possibly TRBD1 or TRBD2 (6 bases each). The CDR3 is 10 residues long. Trimming took 8 bases from V and 6 from J, leaving 8 bases between them. Germline values: CDR1 MDHEN, CDR2 SYDVKM. CDR3 nucleotides: TGTGCCAGCCGGGGGCCCGAGCAGTACTTC. Translating gives CASRGPEQYF.

This clonotype was detected a few times. This chain links TRBV6-1 with TRBJ1-2, with a tentative D call TRBD1 (6 bases). Germline V gene lookup returns CDR1 MNHNS and CDR2 SASEGT. V lost 6 bases to trimming and J lost 7 bases, with 15 bases between them. The CDR3 runs 13 residues. For the CDR3, the DNA is TGTGCCAGCAGGATTATGGGGGGCAGTGGCTACACCTTC. This codes for CASRIMGGSGYTF.

This clonotype was counted ten times or more. V gene TRBV29-1 combines with J gene TRBJ1-1, with no clear D. This CDR3 is 13 amino acids long. CDR1 and CDR2 (germline): SQVTM, ANQGSEA. V dropped 3 bases and J dropped 1 base, with 9 bases sitting between them. CDR3 bases: TGCAGCGTTGAGACGGCTTCGAACACTGAAGCTTTCTTT. Its translation: CSVETASNTEAFF.

This clonotype was found a few times. V gene TRBV4-3 combines with J gene TRBJ2-2; 12 bases match TRBD2. After removal of 6 bases from V and 5 bases from J, the junction contained 7 bases not matched to a gene. The CDR3 has 16 amino acids. CDR1 and CDR2 from the germline V gene are LGHNA and YSLEER. CDR3 amino acids: CASRPRTSGETGELFF. The CDR3 nucleotides are TGCGCCAGCAGGCCCCGGACTAGCGGGGAAACCGGGGAGCTGTTTTTT.